Shown below are 21 T cell receptor beta chains from a single sample sequenced in a study of shared clonotypes between healthy human individuals. The assay was immunoSEQ multiplex PCR, and TCRdb's table has in-frame clones only and misses some. The table lists 2 million to 2.5 million clones, approximately 93% of them singletons. Sequencing was done on a sample of naive CD4+ T cells from PBMCs. Subset described: CD45RA+ positively selected. These receptors all stem from a man between 18 and 29 years old in good health. Some clones in this sample may be carry-over from other donors' samples.

This clone was seen only a few times. The rearrangement uses TRBV6-5 and TRBJ1-2; TRBD1 is a possible D gene (5 bases). This CDR3 contains 11 residues. V gave up 7 bases and J gave up 8 bases, with 11 bases separating them. CDR1 is MNHEY, CDR2 SVGAGI, per germline. CDR3 nucleotides: TGTGCCAGCATGGGGACGGGAGGCTACACCTTC. Protein sequence: CASMGTGGYTF.

V and J are TRBV4-2 and TRBJ2-2, with 14 bases matching TRBD2. This CDR3 has 16 residues. Germline-derived CDR1 and CDR2 are LGHNA and YNFKEQ. With 4 bases clipped from V and 7 bases from J, the junction kept 5 bases outside the gene matches. CDR3 sequence reads: CASSPGLAGVGGELFF. The CDR3 DNA sequence: TGTGCCAGCAGCCCGGGACTAGCGGGAGTCGGCGGGGAGCTGTTTTTT.

The genes are TRBV18 and TRBJ2-5, with 11 bases that match TRBD2. CDR3 length equals 19 residues. V gave up 0 bases and J gave up 5 bases; unmatched junction bases: 14. Germline V gives CDR1 KGHSH, CDR2 LQKENI. CDR3 sequence: CASSPPNGLAGARGETQYF. In DNA, the CDR3 is TGTGCCAGCTCACCACCGAACGGACTAGCGGGTGCTAGAGGGGAGACCCAGTACTTC.

This chain connects TRBV7-9 to TRBJ2-3; D unresolved. Germline assignment: CDR1 SEHNR and CDR2 FQNEAQ (reference sequence). This CDR3 has 15 amino acids. V was shortened by 5 bases and J by 0 bases, with 12 bases between the two germline ends. As DNA, the CDR3 is TGTGCCAGCAGCCTCAAGCCAGGAAGCACAGATACGCAGTATTTT. Translating gives CASSLKPGSTDTQYF.

This rearrangement joins TRBV10-1 to TRBJ2-5; tentatively, D is TRBD1 (5 bases). CDR1 and CDR2 (germline): WNHNN, SYGVQD (reference sequence). The CDR3 loop spans 13 amino acids. The ends were cut back, 2 bases at V and 5 bases at J, with 9 bases in the middle. This chain's CDR3 is CASSEAGSETQYF. As DNA, the CDR3 is TGCGCCAGCAGTGAGGCAGGGTCGGAGACCCAGTACTTC.

The chain links TRBV25-1 to TRBJ1-1, with D maybe TRBD1 (6 bases). The CDR3 is 15 residues long. Germline CDR1 reads MGHDK; CDR2 reads SYGVNS. V lost 3 bases, J lost 1 base, and 12 bases lay in between. The CDR3 nucleotides read TGTGCCAGCAGTGACCAGGGGTTCCCGAACACTGAAGCTTTCTTT. This encodes CASSDQGFPNTEAFF.

For the CDR3, the DNA is TGTGCCAGCAGCTCTCGGGGCGGAGACGAAGCTTTCTTT. Translation: CASSSRGGDEAFF. This sequence joins TRBV7-3 and TRBJ1-1; D is perhaps TRBD1 (5 bases). This CDR3 has 13 amino acids. Germline V lookup: CDR1 SGHTA, CDR2 FQGTGA. Trimming stripped 4 bases from V and 8 bases from J, with 14 bases between.

The chain carries TRBV19 and TRBJ2-2; D is possibly TRBD1 (5 bases). Per germline, CDR1 LNHDA and CDR2 SQIVND (reference sequence). Trimming took 4 bases from V and 2 from J, leaving 11 bases between them. The CDR3 has 15 residues. In DNA, the CDR3 is TGTGCCAGTAGTACGGACACCTCAAACACCGGGGAGCTGTTTTTT. As protein: CASSTDTSNTGELFF.

CDR3 sequence reads: CASSMDRREREQYF. The CDR3 DNA reads TGTGCCAGTAGTATGGACCGCCGGGAGCGGGAGCAGTACTTC. The J gene is TRBJ2-7, the V gene TRBV19; D is perhaps TRBD2 (6 bases). The CDR3 sequence is 14 residues long. Trimming stripped 3 bases from V and 7 bases from J, with 16 bases between. Germline loops: CDR1 LNHDA, CDR2 SQIVND (reference sequence).

This clone was found once. V usage is TRBV28 and J usage is TRBJ1-3; no firm D call. The CDR3 consists of 16 residues. Germline V gene sequence: CDR1 MDHEN, CDR2 SYDVKM. The germline V and J ends were trimmed by 6 bases and 2 bases, with 17 bases remaining between them. The CDR3 protein is CASSPLGLLPGNTIYF. The CDR3 DNA reads TGTGCCAGCAGCCCCTTGGGATTGCTACCTGGAAACACCATATATTTT.

This chain links TRBV2 with TRBJ2-7; 8 nucleotides agree with TRBD2. The CDR3 is made up of 14 amino acids. Germline V gene data show CDR1 as SNHLY and CDR2 as FYNNEI. V lost 6 bases, J lost 7 bases, and 11 bases stayed unmatched. The CDR3: CASRPSGSLGEQYF. CDR3 coding DNA: TGTGCCAGCAGGCCGAGCGGGAGTCTGGGGGAGCAGTACTTC.

The chain uses TRBV23-1 and TRBJ2-3; the D is unclear. TRBV23-1 is given ORF status, its function remaining uncertain. The CDR3 extends over 16 amino acids. V gave up 7 bases and J gave up 1 base, with 18 bases separating them. The CDR3 DNA is TGCGCCAGCATTATAGGCAGCCCTTATTGCACAGATACGCAGTATTTT. Translating it yields CASIIGSPYCTDTQYF.

The chain is built from TRBV4-2 and TRBJ2-1, with D perhaps given as TRBD1 or TRBD2 (5 bases each). Germline-derived CDR1 and CDR2 are LGHNA and YNFKEQ. V was shortened by 3 bases and J by 4 bases, with 13 bases between the two germline ends. CDR3 length equals 15 residues. The CDR3 is CASSQGVVGYNEQFF. CDR3 sequence (DNA): TGTGCCAGCAGCCAGGGGGTCGTAGGATACAATGAGCAGTTCTTC.

This rearrangement joins TRBV19 to TRBJ2-1; 9 bases align to TRBD2. V dropped 0 bases and J dropped 13; count of bases not matched to a gene: 7. CDR1 and CDR2 from the germline V gene are LNHDA and SQIVND (reference sequence). The CDR3 is 14 residues long. The CDR3 bases are TGTGCCAGTAGTATAGATCGAGCGGGAGGCCAACAGTTCTTC. It codes for CASSIDRAGGQQFF.

This rearrangement joins TRBV4-2 to TRBJ2-1; 12 bases map to TRBD2. There are 19 residues in the CDR3. Losses at the gene ends were 4 bases for V and 6 bases for J; bases not matched to a gene: 16. CDR1 is LGHNA and CDR2 is YNFKEQ in the germline V gene. The CDR3 loop is CASSRAEATSGREGNEQFF. CDR3 coding DNA: TGTGCCAGCAGCCGCGCGGAAGCGACTAGCGGGAGAGAGGGCAATGAGCAGTTCTTC.

A few counts support this clone. This rearrangement joins TRBV7-9 to TRBJ1-5, with a tentative D call TRBD1 (5 bases). Germline CDR1 and CDR2: SEHNR and FQNEAQ (reference sequence). The CDR3 runs 14 residues. The V end lost 4 bases, the J end lost 3 bases, and 10 bases lay between the germline ends. CDR3 DNA sequence: TGTGCCAGCAGCTCGACAGCTGACAATCAGCCCCAGCATTTT. Its protein product is CASSSTADNQPQHF.

The gene calls are TRBV2 and TRBJ1-2; TRBD1 matches at 8 bases. V dropped 3 bases and J dropped 2; count of bases not matched to a gene: 14. The CDR3 is 18 amino acids. Germline CDR1 and CDR2: SNHLY and FYNNEI. Written as DNA, the CDR3 is TGTGCCAGCAGTGATTCGGGACAGGACGGTTGGGGGAACTATGGCTACACCTTC. Its protein product is CASSDSGQDGWGNYGYTF. Filled out from reference TRBV2 and TRBJ1-2, the complete variable domain reads EPEVTQTPSHQVTQMGQEVILRCVPISNHLYFYWYRQILGQKVEFLVSFYNNEISEKSEIFDDQFSVERPDGSNFTLKIRSTKLEDSAMYFCASSDSGQDGWGNYGYTFGSGTRLTVV.

This chain connects TRBV6-4 to TRBJ2-1; 12 nucleotides line up with TRBD2. Germline loops: CDR1 MRHNA, CDR2 SNTAGT. Trimming took 5 bases from V and 8 from J; bases not matched to a gene: 1. This CDR3 comprises 13 residues. The CDR3 sequence: CASSPSGRDEQFF. The CDR3 DNA follows: TGTGCCAGCAGTCCTAGCGGGAGGGATGAGCAGTTCTTC.

This clone occurred once. For the CDR3, the DNA is TGTGCCAGCAGTTCCCCGGCGGGAGGGCAAGAGACCCAGTACTTC. Encoded protein: CASSSPAGGQETQYF. The rearrangement joins TRBV27 to TRBJ2-5, with 9 bases identical to TRBD2. V trimming: 4 bases; J trimming: 2 bases; junction bases outside the gene matches: 5. CDR1 and CDR2 from the germline V gene are MNHEY and SMNVEV (reference sequence). The CDR3 length is 15 residues.

This rearrangement joins TRBV28 to TRBJ1-5; D unresolved. Looked up from germline, CDR1 is MDHEN and CDR2 is SYDVKM. The CDR3 runs 14 residues. Trimming cost V 0 bases and J 7 bases, with 10 bases left between them. CDR3: CASSLWAQRQPQHF. The CDR3 DNA is TGTGCCAGCAGTTTATGGGCGCAACGGCAGCCCCAGCATTTT.

The chain links TRBV4-1 to TRBJ2-2; a possible D gene is TRBD1 (5 bases). The length of the CDR3 is 15 residues. Deletions cut 1 base from V and 3 bases from J, with 9 bases between. CDR1 is MGHRA and CDR2 is YSYEKL in the germline V gene. In nucleotides, the CDR3 is TGCGCCAGCAGCCAAGCATCCAGGGACACCGGGGAGCTGTTTTTT. The encoded protein is CASSQASRDTGELFF.